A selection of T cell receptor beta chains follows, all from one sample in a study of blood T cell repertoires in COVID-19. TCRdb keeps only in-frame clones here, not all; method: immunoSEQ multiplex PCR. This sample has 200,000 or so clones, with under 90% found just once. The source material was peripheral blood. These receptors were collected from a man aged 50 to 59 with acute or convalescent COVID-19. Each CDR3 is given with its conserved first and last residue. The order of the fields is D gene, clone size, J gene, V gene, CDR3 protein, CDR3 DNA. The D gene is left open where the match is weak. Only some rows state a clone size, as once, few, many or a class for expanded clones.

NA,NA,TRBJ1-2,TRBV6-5,CASSYSFSPRNYGYTF,TGTGCCAGCAGTTACTCATTTAGTCCTCGAAACTATGGCTACACCTTC
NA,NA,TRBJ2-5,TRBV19,CASNLGQTGWETQYF,TGTGCCAGTAATCTCGGACAGACTGGATGGGAGACCCAGTACTTC
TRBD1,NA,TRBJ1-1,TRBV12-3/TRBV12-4,CASRYRDREAFF,TGTGCCAGCAGGTACCGGGACAGGGAAGCTTTCTTT
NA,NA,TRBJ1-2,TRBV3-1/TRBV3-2,CASSPSGTGYTF,TGTGCCAGCAGCCCCTCCGGGACAGGCTACACCTTC
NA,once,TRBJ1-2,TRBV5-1,CASSFGGTNYGYTF,TGCGCCAGCAGCTTCGGAGGGACCAACTATGGCTACACCTTC
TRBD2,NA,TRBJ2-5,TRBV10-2,CASRLAGGETQYF,TGCGCCAGCAGACTAGCGGGGGGAGAGACCCAGTACTTC
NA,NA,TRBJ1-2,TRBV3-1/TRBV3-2,CASSPRGRLYGYTF,TGTGCCAGCAGCCCCCGAGGTCGGCTCTATGGCTACACCTTC
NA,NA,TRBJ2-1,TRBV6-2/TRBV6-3,CASSYPRQEQFF,TGTGCCAGCAGTTACCCGCGACAGGAGCAGTTCTTC
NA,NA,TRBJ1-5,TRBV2,CASSEWDNNQPQHF,TGTGCCAGCAGTGAATGGGACAACAATCAGCCCCAGCATTTT
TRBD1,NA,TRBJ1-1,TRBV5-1,CASSPQGAGTEAFF,TGCGCCAGCAGCCCGCAGGGGGCTGGCACTGAAGCTTTCTTT
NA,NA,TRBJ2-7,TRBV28,CASSLYTSEQYF,TGTGCCAGCAGTTTATACACTAGCGAGCAGTACTTC
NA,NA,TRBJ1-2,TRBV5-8,CASSLVDQGPRTRGYTF,TGTGCCAGCAGCTTGGTTGATCAGGGGCCACGGACTCGGGGCTACACCTTC
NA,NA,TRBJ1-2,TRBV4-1,CASSQLPMRRDYGYTF,TGCGCCAGCAGCCAGTTACCCATGCGCCGGGACTATGGCTACACCTTC
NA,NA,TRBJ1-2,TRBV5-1,CASSLAGYGYTF,TGCGCCAGCAGCTTGGCCGGGTATGGCTACACCTTC
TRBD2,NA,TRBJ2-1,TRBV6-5,CASSYSRTSLGDEQFF,TGTGCCAGCAGTTACTCCAGGACTAGCTTGGGGGATGAGCAGTTCTTC
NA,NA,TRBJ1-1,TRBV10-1,CASSEGARAEAFF,TGCGCCAGCAGTGAAGGGGCCCGAGCTGAAGCTTTCTTT
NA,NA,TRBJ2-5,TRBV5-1,CASSFNDREETQYF,TGCGCCAGCAGCTTCAACGACAGAGAAGAGACCCAGTACTTC
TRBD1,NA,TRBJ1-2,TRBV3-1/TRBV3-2,CASSRNPGQAYGYTF,TGTGCCAGCAGCCGCAATCCGGGACAGGCCTATGGCTACACCTTC
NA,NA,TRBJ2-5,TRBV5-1,CASGLVDPHRDEGETQYF,TGCGCCAGCGGCCTTGTGGATCCCCACAGGGACGAGGGGGAGACCCAGTACTTC
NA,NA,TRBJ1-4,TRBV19,CASSSQGGVGEKLFF,TGTGCCAGTAGTTCGCAGGGAGGGGTTGGTGAAAAACTGTTTTTT
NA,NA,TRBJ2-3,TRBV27,CASSLGYRVTDTQYF,TGTGCCAGCAGCTTGGGATACAGGGTCACAGATACGCAGTATTTT
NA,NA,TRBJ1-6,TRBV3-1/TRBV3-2,CASSRGGPLHF,TGTGCCAGCAGTCGGGGGGGTCCCCTCCACTTT